The entry below describes one T cell receptor (beta chain). This clonotype was recorded at least ten times. No antigen is known for it. It has no much larger one-base neighbor in the sample; base qualities were not kept. These data originate in a study of spatial heterogeneity in lung cancer (dated by TCRdb to the late 2010s). Context from the whole study: More beta-chain than alpha-chain transcripts were consistently detected, likely reflecting higher beta-chain transcript abundance. A strong correlation was found between TCR transcript counts in tumor regions and a T cell transcriptional module score from matched bulk RNA-seq. In the raw uncorrected reads, each unique combination of TCR and UMI appeared more than ten times on average. TCR alpha and beta repertoires were quantitatively compared across multiple tumor regions, matched nontumor lung and blood in non-small cell lung cancer. Nonsynonymous mutation counts, determined by whole-exome sequencing of tumor tissue, were related to TCR repertoire features. Both alpha and beta chains were TCR-sequenced in samples taken at surgery, namely 220 tumor regions, 64 matched nontumor lung samples and some 53 PBMC samples. Overall study results and their limits: Additional single-cell paired TCR alpha and beta sequencing was considered necessary to confirm, at a functional level, the hypothesis that regional TCRs recognize regional mutations. The tumor nonsynonymous mutation count correlated with the number of expanded alpha and beta TCRs within the tumor. TCR-seq coverage of tumor T cells was estimated to be only about 6.7% for alpha chains and roughly 14% for beta chains. The count of ubiquitous expanded TCRs correlated with the count of ubiquitous nonsynonymous mutations, and the count of regional expanded TCRs correlated with the count of regional nonsynonymous mutations.

The time point label, read with the paper, signifies: sample taken at primary tumor resection. The donors were about 71 patients from the lung TRACERx cohort who had early-stage, untreated non-small cell lung cancer. Whole RNA extracted from tumor and nontumor lung tissue, or from cryopreserved PBMC samples, was used for TCR sequencing without cell sorting. Only patients with enough RNA available from two or more tumor regions were chosen for TCR sequencing. Before selection, tumor and adjacent nontumor lung specimens were reviewed by a lung pathologist. The library was obtained by 5' RACE. Instrument used: NextSeq 500. The TCR library protocol attached a unique molecular identifier to each TCR cDNA molecule to allow correction of PCR and sequencing errors. The authors' analysis ran thus. TCR identification, UMI-based error correction and CDR3 extraction were performed with Decombinator tools. Expanded TCRs were defined as those above a frequency of 2 per 1,000, corresponding to the top 1% of the tumor frequency distribution. Expanded tumor TCRs statistically deemed absent (corrected P<0.05) from at least one tumor region were classed as regional, and all other expanded tumor TCRs were classed as ubiquitous. Renyi diversity was computed with the R vegan package after each repertoire had been subsampled 100 times to 5,000 TCRs. CDR3 similarity networks were constructed using string-kernel similarity of amino acid triplets, with links drawn between CDR3s whose pairwise similarity was above 0.82. TCRdb's own reprocessing of the public reads used fastp at Q25 and MiXCR and kept productive beta chains. Rows with a matching CDR3 protein are joined into one entry that keeps the most common DNA and genes. V and J calls and clone size were set by TCRdb, not the authors. This sample lists more than 20,000 distinct CDR3 sequences; approximately 15% were detected once. About 30% of the sample rests with the top ten.

From its cysteine to its phenylalanine, the CDR3 spans 16 amino acids. The CDR3 DNA has 48 bases and is translated from base 1. V is shortened by 4 bases, J by 2 bases, and the region joining them spans 12 bases. The sequence came from a female donor with early-stage non-small cell lung cancer. Here the sequenced sample was lung tumor tissue, taken at surgery. The rearranged segments are TRBV12-3 or TRBV12-4 and TRBJ2-6; the D segment might be TRBD1 or TRBD2, since each matches 5 bases. The CDR3 protein: CASSSLRGAGANVLTF. The DNA is TGTGCCAGCAGTTCCCTCCGGGGCGCTGGGGCCAACGTCCTGACTTTC.